This is a list of T cell receptor beta chains from one sample in a study of cytomegalovirus exposure and HLA in healthy donors. Only in-frame clones appear in the TCRdb table, and some are missing; sequencing was by immunoSEQ multiplex PCR. The sample has 150,000 to 200,000 clones; more than 70% are singletons. Material for sequencing was PBMCs. Every receptor here comes from a girl aged 10-17 years in good health and CMV-seronegative. CDR3s include the opening cysteine and the closing phenylalanine or tryptophan. A D gene is named only where the DNA matches it firmly. Rows give clone size only sometimes, using once, few, many, or a class for an expanded clone.

TRBJ2-7	TRBV9	NA	NA	CASSVGGNEQYF	TGTGCCAGCAGCGTAGGAGGGAACGAGCAGTACTTC
TRBJ2-3	TRBV6-4	NA	few	CASSDSGGTDTQYF	TGTGCCAGCAGTGACTCGGGGGGAACAGATACGCAGTATTTT
TRBJ1-1	TRBV5-1	NA	few	CASSLELSEAFF	TGCGCCAGCAGCTTGGAGCTATCTGAAGCTTTCTTT
TRBJ2-7	TRBV6-6	TRBD1	few	CASSGTAAGDEQYF	TGTGCCAGCAGTGGGACAGCGGCCGGGGACGAGCAGTACTTC
TRBJ1-5	TRBV7-8	NA	few	CASSFNSPGLSNQPQHF	TGTGCCAGCAGCTTTAACTCCCCGGGGTTGAGCAATCAGCCCCAGCATTTT
TRBJ1-3	TRBV6-1	NA	NA	CASRELSGNTIYF	TGTGCCAGCAGGGAGCTCTCTGGAAACACCATATATTTT
TRBJ2-2	TRBV9	NA	NA	CASSVGLDRSTGELFF	TGTGCCAGCAGCGTAGGGTTAGACAGAAGCACCGGGGAGCTGTTTTTT
TRBJ1-5	TRBV7-2	NA	few	CASSLAGRNSNQPQHF	TGTGCCAGCAGCTTAGCCGGCAGAAACAGTAATCAGCCCCAGCATTTT
TRBJ1-5	TRBV5-6	TRBD1	NA	CASSLRTGVGNQPQHF	TGTGCCAGCAGCTTGAGGACAGGGGTCGGCAATCAGCCCCAGCATTTT
TRBJ1-6	TRBV19	NA	NA	CASSMQVPNSPLHF	TGTGCCAGTAGTATGCAGGTTCCCAATTCACCCCTCCACTTT
TRBJ1-2	TRBV6-1	NA	NA	CATIQGSWDGYTF	TGTGCCACGATACAGGGTTCGTGGGATGGCTACACCTTC
TRBJ1-1	TRBV19	NA	NA	CASVQTNTEAFF	TGTGCCAGTGTACAGACGAACACTGAAGCTTTCTTT
TRBJ1-4	TRBV19	TRBD1	NA	CASSVQGSNEKLFF	TGTGCCAGTAGTGTACAGGGGTCTAATGAAAAACTGTTTTTT
TRBJ1-5	TRBV12-5	TRBD1	NA	CASGITGGSQPQHF	TGTGCTAGTGGGATTACAGGGGGCAGTCAGCCCCAGCATTTT
TRBJ2-1	TRBV7-3	NA	once	CASSSQGWNEQFF	TGTGCCAGCAGCTCACAGGGTTGGAATGAGCAGTTCTTC
TRBJ1-6	TRBV7-8	NA	NA	CASSLRGSGLRNSPLHF	TGTGCCAGCAGCTTACGGGGTTCGGGACTGAGAAATTCACCCCTCCACTTT
TRBJ2-3	TRBV5-6	NA	few	CASSQGPASTDTQYF	TGTGCCAGCAGCCAGGGTCCTGCTAGCACAGATACGCAGTATTTT
TRBJ2-3	TRBV12-5	NA	NA	CASGLEGRTDRTDTQYF	TGTGCTAGTGGTTTGGAGGGGCGGACAGATCGCACAGATACGCAGTATTTT
TRBJ1-2	TRBV7-8	NA	once	CASSLQGLPNGYTF	TGTGCCAGCAGCTTACAGGGGCTTCCTAATGGCTACACCTTC
TRBJ1-6	TRBV7-6	NA	few	CASSLAQGRGPLHF	TGTGCCAGCAGCTTAGCACAGGGCAGAGGACCCCTCCACTTT
TRBJ2-1	TRBV11-3	TRBD2	once	CASSQAGGEQFF	TGTGCCAGCAGCCAGGCCGGGGGGGAGCAGTTCTTC
TRBJ1-1	TRBV5-1	NA	NA	CASSWGQVSEAFF	TGCGCCAGCAGCTGGGGACAAGTATCTGAAGCTTTCTTT
TRBJ2-3	TRBV6-5	TRBD2	few	CASSPSGGAGDTQYF	TGTGCCAGCAGTCCTAGCGGGGGGGCCGGAGATACGCAGTATTTT
TRBJ1-1	TRBV5-4	NA	NA	CASRPGGENTEAFF	TGTGCCAGCAGACCCGGGGGGGAGAACACTGAAGCTTTCTTT
TRBJ1-1	TRBV7-8	NA	NA	CASSLAGRVDTEAFF	TGTGCCAGCAGCTTAGCGGGCAGGGTGGACACTGAAGCTTTCTTT
TRBJ2-1	TRBV6-4	NA	NA	CASSSRVPYNEQFF	TGTGCCAGCAGCTCCAGGGTTCCCTACAATGAGCAGTTCTTC
TRBJ2-5	TRBV14	TRBD2	NA	CASSFLAGQETQYF	TGTGCCAGCAGCTTCCTAGCGGGGCAAGAGACCCAGTACTTC
TRBJ1-5	TRBV6-1	NA	few	CASSVPSGSNQPQHF	TGTGCCAGCAGCGTCCCATCGGGTAGCAATCAGCCCCAGCATTTT
TRBJ2-7	TRBV9	NA	NA	CASSLLGVTYGQYF	TGTGCCAGCAGCTTGTTAGGGGTAACCTACGGGCAGTACTTC
TRBJ2-1	TRBV5-1	TRBD2	NA	CASSLYGLAGNHNEQFF	TGCGCCAGCAGCTTGTATGGACTAGCGGGGAATCACAATGAGCAGTTCTTC
TRBJ1-2	TRBV7-6	TRBD1	NA	CASSPDRAYGYTF	TGTGCCAGCAGCCCAGACAGGGCCTATGGCTACACCTTC
TRBJ1-2	TRBV5-1	NA	few	CASSTEGPYGYTF	TGCGCCAGCAGCACCGAGGGCCCTTATGGCTACACCTTC
TRBJ1-1	TRBV5-1	TRBD1	NA	CASSNSVGTDREAFF	TGCGCCAGCAGCAACTCCGTTGGGACAGACCGTGAAGCTTTCTTT
TRBJ2-7	TRBV29-1	TRBD2	NA	CSVGGEGLAGEKYEQYF	TGCAGCGTGGGGGGGGAGGGACTAGCGGGGGAGAAATACGAGCAGTACTTC
TRBJ2-6	TRBV5-1	TRBD1	once	CASSSRTGSGANVLTF	TGCGCCAGCAGCTCCAGGACAGGCTCTGGGGCCAACGTCCTGACTTTC
TRBJ2-4	TRBV2	TRBD1	NA	CASSAGQAWNHWYF	TGTGCCAGCAGTGCCGGACAGGCCTGGAATCATTGGTACTTC
TRBJ1-1	TRBV7-9	NA	once	CASSLVMTESTGGKAFF	TGTGCCAGCAGCTTAGTTATGACAGAATCCACCGGGGGGAAAGCTTTCTTT
TRBJ1-5	TRBV19	TRBD1	few	CASSISGTGVGQPQHF	TGTGCCAGTAGTATCTCCGGGACAGGGGTGGGTCAGCCCCAGCATTTT
TRBJ2-7	TRBV2	NA	NA	CASSDGRGSEQYF	TGTGCCAGCAGTGACGGTAGAGGGAGCGAGCAGTACTTC
TRBJ2-3	TRBV9	NA	NA	CASSVEGVRTDTQYF	TGTGCCAGCAGCGTAGAGGGGGTACGCACAGATACGCAGTATTTT
TRBJ1-2	TRBV29-1	TRBD1	few	CSVRDRGLDGYTF	TGCAGCGTTAGGGACAGGGGTTTAGATGGCTACACCTTC
TRBJ2-7	TRBV5-6	NA	NA	CASSLDGDTGAGQYF	TGTGCCAGCAGCTTGGATGGGGACACCGGGGCCGGGCAGTACTTC
TRBJ2-6	TRBV7-2	TRBD2	NA	CASSLLGGTSGANVLTF	TGTGCCAGCAGCTTATTGGGGGGGACCTCTGGGGCCAACGTCCTGACTTTC
TRBJ1-3	TRBV30	TRBD1	NA	CAWSRRQGSGNTIYF	TGTGCCTGGAGTAGGAGACAGGGCTCCGGAAACACCATATATTTT
TRBJ2-1	TRBV27	TRBD2	NA	CASRGGLDNEQFF	TGTGCCAGCAGGGGAGGGCTCGACAATGAGCAGTTCTTC
TRBJ1-5	TRBV5-8	NA	NA	CASSPGHHSNQPQHF	TGTGCCAGCAGCCCCGGACATCATAGCAATCAGCCCCAGCATTTT
TRBJ2-7	TRBV9	NA	NA	CASSNRDSYEQYF	TGTGCCAGCAGCAACAGGGATTCCTACGAGCAGTACTTC
TRBJ2-5	TRBV6-5	NA	NA	CASRRTVNPQETQYF	TGTGCCAGCAGACGAACAGTGAACCCTCAAGAGACCCAGTACTTC
TRBJ2-2	TRBV9	TRBD1	NA	CASSVTGVGNTGELFF	TGTGCCAGCAGCGTGACAGGGGTGGGGAACACCGGGGAGCTGTTTTTT
TRBJ1-2	TRBV5-1	NA	NA	CASSLGGGTYGYTF	TGCGCCAGCAGCTTGGGCGGGGGTACCTATGGCTACACCTTC
TRBJ2-3	TRBV6-6	NA	NA	CASSFSGSSTDTQYF	TGTGCCAGCAGTTTCAGCGGGTCGAGCACAGATACGCAGTATTTT